One sample yielded the 22 T cell receptor beta chains listed below, sequenced in a study of OX40 agonist ivuxolimab in advanced cancers. Sequencing was performed with immunoSEQ multiplex PCR; in TCRdb, only in-frame clones are kept and a portion is missing. The sample contains nearly 70,000 clones, roughly 85% of which appear only once. Sequenced here: CD4+ or CD8+ T cells sorted from blood, sampled in a trial of the OX40 agonist ivuxolimab. The source is an adult with an advanced solid tumor such as melanoma, head and neck, liver or kidney cancer.

This clone was detected a few times. The CDR3 reads CAIGGEAGDTEAFF. The CDR3 DNA is TGTGCCATTGGGGGAGAGGCTGGCGACACTGAAGCTTTCTTT. This chain connects TRBV7-9 to TRBJ1-1, with D possibly TRBD1 on 5 matching bases. Germline values: CDR1 SEHNR, CDR2 FQNEAQ (reference sequence). CDR3 length: 14 residues. Trimming left V 10 bases short and J 3 bases short, with 18 bases between.

The chain carries TRBV6-5 and TRBJ2-7; D is possibly TRBD1 (5 bases). Germline V gene lookup returns CDR1 MNHEY and CDR2 SVGAGI. The CDR3 runs 12 residues. V shed 7 bases and J shed 2 bases, with 9 bases lying between them. CDR3 sequence: CASKQGPYEQYF. For the CDR3, the DNA is TGTGCCAGCAAGCAGGGTCCCTACGAGCAGTACTTC.

The chain carries TRBV7-9 and TRBJ1-2; D is undetermined. The CDR3 sequence is 11 residues long. CDR1 and CDR2 from the germline V gene are SEHNR and FQNEAQ (reference sequence). Trimming stripped 8 bases from V and 5 bases from J, with 9 bases between. The CDR3 loop is CASGEQYGYTF. CDR3 DNA sequence: TGTGCCAGCGGGGAGCAGTATGGCTACACCTTC.

V and J are TRBV5-6 and TRBJ1-2; D is undetermined. Trimming left V 1 base short and J 0 bases short, with 16 bases between. The CDR3 has 17 amino acids. Germline CDR1 is SGHDT and CDR2 is YYEEEE. This CDR3 is CASSLRRMTAANYGYTF. Here the CDR3 DNA reads TGTGCCAGCAGCTTGAGGCGGATGACGGCGGCTAACTATGGCTACACCTTC.

The J gene is TRBJ1-2, the V gene TRBV28, with D possibly being TRBD1 (5 bases). CDR3 length: 14 amino acids. V lost 3 bases, J lost 8 bases, and 16 bases lay in between. Germline V gene lookup returns CDR1 MDHEN and CDR2 SYDVKM. The CDR3 DNA reads as TGTGCCAGCAGTTTCCCCGGGACGTCCGCAGGCTACACCTTC. Amino acids: CASSFPGTSAGYTF.

The chain employs TRBV5-1 and TRBJ2-3; no reliable D call. The CDR3 is 12 residues long. Trimming removed 3 bases from V and 6 bases from J, with 8 bases in between. From germline, CDR1 is SGHRS and CDR2 YFSETQ. DNA for the CDR3: TGCGCCAGCAGCTCTCCTGCGGATACGCAGTATTTT. This gives the protein CASSSPADTQYF.

This clone was detected once. The chain uses TRBV7-7 and TRBJ2-3; 12 bases match TRBD2. The CDR3 has 15 residues. J lost 1 base, V lost 5 bases, and 1 base had no gene match. Germline values: CDR1 SSHAT, CDR2 FNYEAQ (reference sequence). The DNA for the CDR3 is TGTGCCAGCAGCCGGACTAGCGGGGGCACAGATACGCAGTATTTT. This codes for CASSRTSGGTDTQYF.

The chain couples TRBV9 to TRBJ2-2; D gene unclear. This CDR3 has 13 amino acids. Trimming cost V 0 bases and J 2 bases, with 2 bases left between them. Germline V gene lookup returns CDR1 SGDLS and CDR2 YYNGEE. The CDR3 region is CASSVENTGELFF. CDR3 nucleotide sequence: TGTGCCAGCAGCGTAGAAAACACCGGGGAGCTGTTTTTT.

This sequence joins TRBV7-8 and TRBJ1-1, with D unclear. The ends were cut back, 2 bases at V and 4 bases at J, with 8 bases in the middle. The CDR3 consists of 13 residues. Per germline, CDR1 SGHVS and CDR2 FQNEAQ. CDR3: CASSLFRGTEAFF. The CDR3 nucleotides read TGTGCCAGCAGCTTATTCCGGGGCACTGAAGCTTTCTTT.

V usage is TRBV2 and J usage is TRBJ2-5; 9 bases agree with TRBD1. CDR1 is SNHLY and CDR2 is FYNNEI in the germline V gene. V gave up 6 bases and J gave up 6 bases; unmatched junction bases: 5. The CDR3 is 13 amino acids. This CDR3 is CASSTGTGKTQYF. In nucleotides, the CDR3 is TGTGCCAGCAGCACCGGGACAGGGAAGACCCAGTACTTC. Drawing the rest from reference TRBV2 and TRBJ2-5, the complete variable domain is EPEVTQTPSHQVTQMGQEVILRCVPISNHLYFYWYRQILGQKVEFLVSFYNNEISEKSEIFDDQFSVERPDGSNFTLKIRSTKLEDSAMYFCASSTGTGKTQYFGPGTRLLVL.

The table lists this clone with a count of one. V and J are TRBV7-8 and TRBJ1-2, with D uncertain. Trimming left V 2 bases short and J 2 bases short, with 9 bases between. This CDR3 is built from 14 residues. Germline assignment: CDR1 SGHVS and CDR2 FQNEAQ. CDR3 amino acids: CASSLRGGNYGYTF. The CDR3 coding sequence is TGTGCCAGCAGCTTACGCGGAGGGAACTATGGCTACACCTTC.

The V call is TRBV28, the J call TRBJ2-5; TRBD2 matches 8 bases. V lost 10 bases and J lost 7; bases outside the gene matches: 17. Germline CDR1 is MDHEN and CDR2 is SYDVKM. CDR3 length: 15 residues. This CDR3 reads CATRDTRGGSVTQYF. The CDR3 DNA follows: TGTGCCACCCGAGACACTCGGGGGGGGAGTGTGACCCAGTACTTC.

The V gene is TRBV11-3, the J gene TRBJ2-2; 10 positions agree with TRBD1. This CDR3 has 17 residues. Losses at the gene ends were 3 bases for V and 5 bases for J; bases not matched to a gene: 9. CDR1 and CDR2 from the germline V gene are SGHNT and YENEEA. DNA of the CDR3: TGTGCCAGCAGCTTCCACCGGGGACAGGGGTGGACCGGGGAGCTGTTTTTT. As protein: CASSFHRGQGWTGELFF. Variable domain in full (rest from reference TRBV11-3 and TRBJ2-2): EAGVVQSPRYKIIEKKQPVAFWCNPISGHNTLYWYLQNLGQGPELLIRYENEEAVDDSQLPKDRFSAERLKGVDSTLKIQPAELGDSAVYLCASSFHRGQGWTGELFFGEGSRLTVL.

The chain couples TRBV5-1 to TRBJ1-4, with 8 bases fitting TRBD1. With V trimmed by 7 bases and J by 8 bases, 13 bases remained unmatched. The CDR3 extends over 15 amino acids. CDR1 and CDR2 from the germline V gene are SGHRS and YFSETQ. The DNA of the CDR3 is TGCGCCAGCCGGCTACGAGGACAGGGCGAGGAAAAACTGTTTTTT. Amino acid sequence: CASRLRGQGEEKLFF.

The chain links TRBV5-4 to TRBJ2-1; no clear D gene. The CDR3 has 11 amino acids. CDR1 is SGHNT, CDR2 YYREEE, per germline (reference sequence). V gave up 4 bases and J gave up 9 bases, with 8 bases separating them. CDR3: CASSRVSEQFF. The CDR3 nucleotides read TGTGCCAGCAGCCGGGTTAGTGAGCAGTTCTTC.

In its sample, this clone was seen once. The rearrangement links TRBV7-9 to TRBJ2-6; perhaps D is TRBD1 or TRBD2 (7 bases each). V was shortened by 6 bases and J by 3 bases, with 24 bases between the two germline ends. CDR3 length: 19 residues. Germline loops: CDR1 SEHNR, CDR2 FQNEAQ (reference sequence). CDR3: CASSRKGEGARSGANVLTF. The CDR3 DNA follows: TGTGCCAGCAGTCGAAAGGGGGAGGGGGCGCGAAGTGGGGCCAACGTCCTGACTTTC.

The rearrangement links TRBV7-2 to TRBJ1-2; D might be TRBD1 (6 bases). The germline V gene encodes CDR1 SGHTA and CDR2 FQGNSA. V was cut by 1 base and J by 2 bases, with 8 bases left in between. The length of the CDR3 is 14 residues. The CDR3: CASSLGQANYGYTF. The CDR3 coding sequence is TGTGCCAGCAGCTTAGGACAGGCCAACTATGGCTACACCTTC.

The chain has TRBV19 and TRBJ2-3, with TRBD1 identical over 8 bases. CDR1 LNHDA and CDR2 SQIVND come from the germline V gene (reference sequence). The CDR3 loop spans 17 amino acids. Trimming removed 1 base from V and 6 bases from J; junction bases left unmatched: 12. The CDR3 spells CASSIGWDRTSLDTQYF. The CDR3, as DNA: TGTGCCAGTAGTATAGGATGGGACAGGACAAGCCTCGATACGCAGTATTTT.

This clone was seen a few times. V gene TRBV5-4 combines with J gene TRBJ2-7; tentative D call: TRBD2 (6 bases). The V end was cut by 4 bases, the J end by 3 bases, with 23 bases between. CDR1 is SGHNT, CDR2 YYREEE, per germline (reference sequence). The CDR3 sequence is 17 residues long. The CDR3 DNA sequence: TGTGCCAGCAGCGGAGGGAGTGGTCGTATTCCAATCTACGAGCAGTACTTC. Residues: CASSGGSGRIPIYEQYF.

The chain joins TRBV2 to TRBJ2-5; 7 bases map to TRBD1. The DNA end lines up better with TRBJ2-7; the J call may be wrong. CDR3 length equals 14 residues. The germline V gene encodes CDR1 SNHLY and CDR2 FYNNEI. The CDR3 nucleotides read TGTGCCAGCTCCTACGGGACAGACTCCTACGAGCAGTACTTC. This encodes CASSYGTDSYEQYF.

V usage is TRBV7-8 and J usage is TRBJ2-5, with a tentative D call TRBD1 (5 bases). Germline V gene data show CDR1 as SGHVS and CDR2 as FQNEAQ. This CDR3 spans 12 amino acids. V lost 2 bases and J lost 5, with 6 bases in between. The CDR3 reads CASSLPGETQYF. The CDR3 DNA sequence: TGTGCCAGCAGCTTACCAGGGGAGACCCAGTACTTC.

The table lists this clone with a count of one. V usage is TRBV9 and J usage is TRBJ1-5; D not resolved. V gave up 0 bases and J gave up 6 bases, with 13 bases separating them. CDR3 length: 15 amino acids. Looked up from germline, CDR1 is SGDLS and CDR2 is YYNGEE. The chain's CDR3 is CASSVGWGFRQPQHF. The DNA of the CDR3 is TGTGCCAGCAGCGTAGGGTGGGGTTTTCGTCAGCCCCAGCATTTT.